These T cell receptor beta chains were read from a single sample in a study of T cell responses to AZD1222 COVID-19 vaccine. Profiling relied on immunoSEQ multiplex PCR, and the TCRdb table lists in-frame clones only, not all of them. Of approximately 140,000 clones in the sample, 80% to 95% were seen once. This specimen consisted of peripheral blood, obtained 28 days after the second AZD1222 dose. These receptors all stem from an adult who received the AZD1222 COVID-19 vaccine. Each CDR3 is given without its conserved first and last residue. A D gene is named only where the DNA matches it firmly. The size of a clone is reported for some rows only, either as once, few or many, or as a class for expanded clones.

V gene: TRBV20-1
clone size: .
J gene: TRBJ2-7
D gene: .
CDR3 protein: SARGTEGQY

V gene: TRBV19
clone size: .
J gene: TRBJ2-1
D gene: .
CDR3 protein: ASSTMDRNNEQF

V gene: TRBV28
clone size: .
J gene: TRBJ2-7
D gene: TRBD1
CDR3 protein: ALTGSSYEQY

V gene: TRBV5-1
clone size: .
J gene: TRBJ1-1
D gene: .
CDR3 protein: ASSKTANTEAF

V gene: TRBV28
clone size: once
J gene: TRBJ1-5
D gene: TRBD1
CDR3 protein: ASTRPGGIQPQH

V gene: TRBV7-2
clone size: .
J gene: TRBJ2-7
D gene: .
CDR3 protein: ASSLATRDNDYEQY

V gene: TRBV5-6
clone size: few
J gene: TRBJ2-7
D gene: .
CDR3 protein: ASSLFLGGHEQY

V gene: TRBV3-1/TRBV3-2
clone size: .
J gene: TRBJ2-1
D gene: .
CDR3 protein: ASSPQSINNEQF

V gene: TRBV11-2
clone size: .
J gene: TRBJ2-7
D gene: TRBD2
CDR3 protein: ASSLIVAGAYEQY

V gene: TRBV7-9
clone size: .
J gene: TRBJ2-3
D gene: .
CDR3 protein: ASSLTGPVTDTQY

V gene: TRBV28
clone size: once
J gene: TRBJ1-4
D gene: .
CDR3 protein: ASSFAGHPTNEKLF

V gene: TRBV10-3
clone size: .
J gene: TRBJ1-2
D gene: TRBD1
CDR3 protein: AIRSGTGGAYGYT

V gene: TRBV5-1
clone size: .
J gene: TRBJ2-7
D gene: .
CDR3 protein: ASSYHSYEQY

V gene: TRBV2
clone size: .
J gene: TRBJ1-5
D gene: TRBD1
CDR3 protein: ASSMTGGVGQPQH

V gene: TRBV28
clone size: once
J gene: TRBJ2-3
D gene: TRBD1
CDR3 protein: ASSFDKGALRRGLRSTQY

V gene: TRBV19
clone size: .
J gene: TRBJ2-1
D gene: TRBD1
CDR3 protein: ASSTGTGFYEQF

V gene: TRBV19
clone size: .
J gene: TRBJ1-2
D gene: .
CDR3 protein: ASSTVRDDYGYT